The TCR beta chain under discussion was sequenced for a study of T cells in Graves' hyperthyroidism and ophthalmopathy. Overall study findings and caveats: Onset of ophthalmopathy came a median approximately 6.9 months after the model predicted it. Most clonotypes expanded in the thyroid (above 0.001) were also present in blood.

In this sample, this clonotype turned up a few times. Its target is not known. RNA transcripts were the template for amplifying TCR beta CDR3 regions. Initially, a first-round RT-PCR of the TCR CDR3 employed the HTBI primer set. TCRdb recomputed calls from the multiplex PCR reads with MiXCR, one row per CDR3 protein. The sample has 300,000 to 400,000 distinct CDR3 sequences, around 23% seen once. Not enrolled were patients with uncontrolled infection, other autoimmune disease, pregnancy or lactation. Diagnoses were established using clinical symptoms, serum thyroxine and TRAb, thyroid ultrasound and orbital computed tomography. V lost 3 bases to trimming and J lost 2 bases; unmatched junction nucleotides: 6. This CDR3 contains 15 residues. The germline V gene has CDR1 GTSNPN and CDR2 SVGIG (reference sequence).

V usage is TRBV30 and J usage is TRBJ2-1, with TRBD1 identical over 8 bases. This clonotype originated in a woman in her fifties or sixties with Graves' hyperthyroidism. The material sequenced was blood. The CDR3 is CAWRDRELPYNEQFF. The CDR3 bases are TGTGCCTGGAGGGACAGGGAACTCCCCTACAATGAGCAGTTCTTC.